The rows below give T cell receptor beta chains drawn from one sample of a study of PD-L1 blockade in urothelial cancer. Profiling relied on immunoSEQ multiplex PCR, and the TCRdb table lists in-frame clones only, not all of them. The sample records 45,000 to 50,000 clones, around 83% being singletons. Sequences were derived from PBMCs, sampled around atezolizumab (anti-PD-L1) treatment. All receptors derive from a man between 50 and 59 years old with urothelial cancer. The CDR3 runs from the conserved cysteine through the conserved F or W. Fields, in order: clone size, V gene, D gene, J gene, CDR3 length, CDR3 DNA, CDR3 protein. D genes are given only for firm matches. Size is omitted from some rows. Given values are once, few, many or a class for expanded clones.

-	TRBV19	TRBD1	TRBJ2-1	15	TGTGCCAGTAGTGGCCCCGGGACAGGGTTCGATGAGCAGTTCTTC	CASSGPGTGFDEQFF
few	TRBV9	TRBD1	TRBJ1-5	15	TGTGCCAGCAGCGCCGGACAGGGCTGGCTGGAGCCCCAGCATTTT	CASSAGQGWLEPQHF
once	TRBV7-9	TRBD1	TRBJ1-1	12	TGTGCCAGCAGAGATGACAGGGATGAAGCTTTCTTT	CASRDDRDEAFF
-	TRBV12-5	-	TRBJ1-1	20	TGTGCTAGTGGTTTGATAGGTTCCAGGGGAGAAAACAGGCACGTTACTGAAGCTTTCTTT	CASGLIGSRGENRHVTEAFF
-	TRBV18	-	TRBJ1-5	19	TGTGCCAGCTCACCATACGGACAGTTAAACGCTTATAGCAATCAGCCCCAGCATTTT	CASSPYGQLNAYSNQPQHF
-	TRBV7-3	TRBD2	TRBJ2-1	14	TGTGCCAGCAGCTTAAGTAGCGGGCGTAATGAGCAGTTCTTC	CASSLSSGRNEQFF
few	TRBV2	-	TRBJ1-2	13	TGTGCCAGCAGCCTTGCCCCGACAGGAGGCTACACCTTC	CASSLAPTGGYTF
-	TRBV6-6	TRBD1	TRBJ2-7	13	TGTGCCAGCAATTTACAGGGGGACTACGAGCAGTACTTC	CASNLQGDYEQYF
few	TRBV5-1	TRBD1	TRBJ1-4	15	TGCGCCAGCAGCTTTTCCCCGGGACAGGGGGAAAAACTGTTTTTT	CASSFSPGQGEKLFF
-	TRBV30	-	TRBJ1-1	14	TGTGCCTGGAGTCGTAGCTTACCGAACACTGAAGCTTTCTTT	CAWSRSLPNTEAFF
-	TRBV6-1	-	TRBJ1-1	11	TGTGCCAGCAGTTATGACAGCGAAGCTTTCTTT	CASSYDSEAFF
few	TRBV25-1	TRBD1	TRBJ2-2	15	TGTGCCAGCAGTGGGGTAGGGGGCGGGCCCGGGGAGCTGTTTTTT	CASSGVGGGPGELFF
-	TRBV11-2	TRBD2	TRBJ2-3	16	TGTGCCAGCAGCTTAGGGACTAGCGGGGGGCAACATACGCAGTATTTT	CASSLGTSGGQHTQYF
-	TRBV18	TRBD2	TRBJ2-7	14	TGTGCCAGCTCACCACTGAGGGAGGGTAACGAGCAGTACTTC	CASSPLREGNEQYF
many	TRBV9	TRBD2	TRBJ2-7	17	TGTGCCAGCAGCCCTTTCGCAAGGGGGAGCGGGAGATCAGAGCAGTACTTC	CASSPFARGSGRSEQYF
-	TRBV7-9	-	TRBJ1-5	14	TGTGCCAGCAGCCTTTCGGGAGGGTCCTTGACCCAGCATTTT	CASSLSGGSLTQHF
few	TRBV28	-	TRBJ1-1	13	TGTGCCAGCAGTTTGCCCCAGATTACTGAAGCTTTCTTT	CASSLPQITEAFF
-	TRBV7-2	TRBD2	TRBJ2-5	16	TGTGCCAGCAGCTTAGGTGGTCGGGGGGTGGTAGAGACCCAGTACTTC	CASSLGGRGVVETQYF
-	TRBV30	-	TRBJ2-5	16	TGTGCCTGGAGTCCCCTCCAAATGGGGGGGCGACAGACCCAGTACTTC	CAWSPLQMGGRQTQYF
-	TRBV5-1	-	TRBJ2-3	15	TGCGCCAGCAGCATCTACCAAGAGGGCCCGGATACGCAGTATTTT	CASSIYQEGPDTQYF
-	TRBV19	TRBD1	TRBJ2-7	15	TGTGCCAGTAGTCCCCGGGACAGTACAGCCTACGAGCAGTACTTC	CASSPRDSTAYEQYF
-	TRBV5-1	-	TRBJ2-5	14	TGCGCCAGCAGCTCGGGGATGTCCCAAGAGACCCAGTACTTC	CASSSGMSQETQYF
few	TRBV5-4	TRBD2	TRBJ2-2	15	TGTGCCAGCAGGGGGACTAGCCGGAACACCGGGGAGCTGTTTTTT	CASRGTSRNTGELFF
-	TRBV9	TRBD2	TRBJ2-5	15	TGTGCCAGCAGCAGACGTGAGGGAGGGCCTGAGACCCAGTACTTC	CASSRREGGPETQYF
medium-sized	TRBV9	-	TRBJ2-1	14	TGTGCCAGCAGCGTACCCCTCCTGGGAGGTGAGCAGTTCTTC	CASSVPLLGGEQFF
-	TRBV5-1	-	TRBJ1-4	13	TGCGCCAGCAGCCCAGCGTTTAATGAAAAACTGTTTTTT	CASSPAFNEKLFF
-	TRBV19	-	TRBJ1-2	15	TGTGCCAGTAGTTCCAACCGGGGGAAGAACTATGGCTACACCTTC	CASSSNRGKNYGYTF
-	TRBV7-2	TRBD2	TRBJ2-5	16	TGTGCCAGCAGCTTAGCGATCCTAGCGGGAGGAGAGACCCAGTACTTC	CASSLAILAGGETQYF
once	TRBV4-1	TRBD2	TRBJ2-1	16	TGCGCCAGCAGCCAAGGGGTAGCGGGAGGGCAGAATGAGCAGTTCTTC	CASSQGVAGGQNEQFF
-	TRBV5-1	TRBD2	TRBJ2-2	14	TGCGCCAGCAGCTTGCCAGCGGGGGACGGGGAGCTGTTTTTT	CASSLPAGDGELFF
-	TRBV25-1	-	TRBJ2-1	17	TGTGCCAGCAGTGATCACTTCGGCGGGACGTCCTACAATGAGCAGTTCTTC	CASSDHFGGTSYNEQFF
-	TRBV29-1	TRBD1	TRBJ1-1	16	TGCAGCGTTCTCCCCTGGACAGGACCGACGAACACTGAAGCTTTCTTT	CSVLPWTGPTNTEAFF
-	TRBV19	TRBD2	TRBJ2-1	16	TGTGCCAGTAGCAGTATTAGCGGGAACTCCTACAATGAGCAGTTCTTC	CASSSISGNSYNEQFF
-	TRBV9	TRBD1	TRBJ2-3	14	TGTGCCAGCAGCGGACAGACAGGGTCAGATACGCAGTATTTT	CASSGQTGSDTQYF
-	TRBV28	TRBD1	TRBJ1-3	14	TGTGCCAGCAGCAAACAGGGGCCTGGAAACACCATATATTTT	CASSKQGPGNTIYF
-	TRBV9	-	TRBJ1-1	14	TGTGCCAGCAGCGTAAGGGGGTTGAACACTGAAGCTTTCTTT	CASSVRGLNTEAFF
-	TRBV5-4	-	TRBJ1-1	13	TGTGCCAGCAGCTTGGCCCCCTTGGAGGTAGCTTTCTTT	CASSLAPLEVAFF
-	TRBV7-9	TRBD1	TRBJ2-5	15	TGTGCCAGCAGCTTAAGCCAGGGGGCGGGAGAGACCCAGTACTTC	CASSLSQGAGETQYF
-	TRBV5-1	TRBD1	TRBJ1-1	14	TGCGCCAGCAGCAAGACAGGACAGGGGACTGAAGCTTTCTTT	CASSKTGQGTEAFF
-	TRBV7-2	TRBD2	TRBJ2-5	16	TGTGCCAGCAGCTTAACCTCCGGGACTAGGGGAGAGACCCAGTACTTC	CASSLTSGTRGETQYF
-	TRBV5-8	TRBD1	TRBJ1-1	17	TGTGCCAGCAGCCCAAGACAGGGGGCGAGGTTGAACACTGAAGCTTTCTTT	CASSPRQGARLNTEAFF
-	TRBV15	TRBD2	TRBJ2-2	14	TGTGCCACCACCGCGGGAGGGAACACCGGGGAGCTGTTTTTT	CATTAGGNTGELFF
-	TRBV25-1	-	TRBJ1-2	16	TGTGCCAGCAGTGAATACCCCACTGAGGCGCCGGGAGGCTACACCTTC	CASSEYPTEAPGGYTF
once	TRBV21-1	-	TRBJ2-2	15	TGTGCCAGCAGCAAAGAGCGGTTGAACACCGGGGAGCTGTTTTTT	CASSKERLNTGELFF
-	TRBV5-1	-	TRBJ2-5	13	TGCGCCAGCAGCTCCCGGGGCCAAGAGACCCAGTACTTC	CASSSRGQETQYF
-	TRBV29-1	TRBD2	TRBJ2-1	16	TGCAGCGTTGACGGGACTAGCTGGAGCTCCTACAATGAGCAGTTCTTC	CSVDGTSWSSYNEQFF
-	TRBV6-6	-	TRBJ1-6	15	TGTGCCAGCAGACTCTACGACCCGGGGAATTCACCCCTCCACTTT	CASRLYDPGNSPLHF
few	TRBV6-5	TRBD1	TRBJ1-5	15	TGTGCCAGCAGTTTCCGCGGGACAGAAAATCAGCCCCAGCATTTT	CASSFRGTENQPQHF
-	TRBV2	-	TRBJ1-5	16	TGTGCCAGCAGTGAAGTAAATGGGGCTTTGATGCAGCCCCAGCATTTT	CASSEVNGALMQPQHF
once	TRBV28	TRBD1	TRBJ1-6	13	TGTGCCACCCGACAGGGTTCAATATCACCCCTCCACTTT	CATRQGSISPLHF
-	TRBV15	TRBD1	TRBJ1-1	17	TGTGCCACCAGCAGAGAATTGTCACAGGGGGCGCGTTTCGGAGCTTTCTTT	CATSRELSQGARFGAFF
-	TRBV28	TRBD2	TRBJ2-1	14	TGTGCCAGCAGTGGCTGGACGGGAGGCGATGAGCAGTTCTTC	CASSGWTGGDEQFF